The 5 T cell receptor beta chains below all came from one sample that was sequenced in a study of T cell responses to AZD1222 COVID-19 vaccine. Generated by immunoSEQ multiplex PCR, the TCRdb table keeps only in-frame clones and is missing some. The data contain 75,000 to 80,000 clones, 75% to 90% of them singletons. Source: peripheral blood, taken 28 days after the second AZD1222 dose. The source of these receptors is an adult who received the AZD1222 COVID-19 vaccine.

The chain joins TRBV7-9 to TRBJ1-4; D gene unclear. This CDR3 has 18 residues. The germline gives CDR1 SEHNR, CDR2 FQNEAQ (reference sequence). Trimming stripped 3 bases from V and 0 bases from J, with 17 bases between. CDR3 region: CASSFPQRFSTTNEKLFF. The CDR3 DNA reads as TGTGCCAGCAGCTTCCCACAGCGGTTCTCCACAACTAATGAAAAACTGTTTTTT.

This chain joins TRBV9 and TRBJ2-5; D not certain. The CDR3 loop spans 13 amino acids. Germline CDR1 is SGDLS and CDR2 is YYNGEE. V lost 4 bases, J lost 3 bases, and 10 bases lay in between. The CDR3 is CASSITVEETQYF. The CDR3 DNA reads as TGTGCCAGCAGCATAACGGTGGAAGAGACCCAGTACTTC.

The chain has TRBV6-5 and TRBJ1-2; no firm D call. Trimming pared 7 bases from V and 7 bases from J, leaving 16 bases between. The CDR3 is 13 amino acids. Germline V CDR1 and CDR2: MNHEY, SVGAGI. The CDR3, as DNA: TGTGCCAGCAAGACGGTCCGGGGAACTGGCTACACCTTC. Translated, it gives CASKTVRGTGYTF.

The chain couples TRBV11-2 to TRBJ2-7, with D possibly being TRBD1 or TRBD2 (5 bases each). From germline, CDR1 is SGHAT and CDR2 FQNNGV. The CDR3 spans 16 residues. V was pared by 2 bases and J by 7 bases, with 21 bases between. CDR3 sequence (DNA): TGTGCCAGCAGCTTAACCTGGGACCCTAGACTCGGAGAGCAGTACTTC. Protein product: CASSLTWDPRLGEQYF.

The gene calls are TRBV7-3 and TRBJ2-3; TRBD2 aligns across 8 bases. This CDR3 comprises 15 residues. Losses at the gene ends were 4 bases for V and 1 base for J; bases not matched to a gene: 4. CDR1 SGHTA and CDR2 FQGTGA come from the germline V gene. The chain's CDR3 is CASSYRGGGTDTQYF. The CDR3 DNA reads TGTGCCAGCAGCTACCGGGGGGGAGGCACAGATACGCAGTATTTT.